Detailed here is one TCR beta chain. Its recognized antigen is unknown. Per-base qualities were not stored, and no clone one base away is much larger. The data originate from a study of CD8+ T cells in alopecia areata listed by TCRdb under 2018. General notes on the study: High-throughput TCRbeta sequencing was used to examine T cell clonal expansion in alopecia areata in both the C3H/HeJ mouse model and human patients. Scalp tissue and sorted CD4+ and CD8+ peripheral blood T cells from patchy and totalis/universalis alopecia areata patients and from healthy controls were covered by human TCRbeta sequencing. Clonality in the scalp was compared among normal scalp (n=4), patchy alopecia areata scalp (n=8), and alopecia totalis/universalis scalp (n=8). RNA was extracted with the PAXgene miRNA kit for fixed scalp, the miRNeasy kit for PBMCs, and the RNeasy kit for mouse skin. TCRbeta CDR3 regions were amplified by immunoSEQ multiplex PCR with 35 Vbeta forward and 13 Jbeta reverse primers.

Library construction relied on the immunoSEQ multiplex PCR assay. RNA was extracted from all samples and reverse transcribed into cDNA, which served as template for TCR sequencing. First-strand cDNA was synthesized with SuperScript III using a 2:1 mix of oligo-dT and random hexamers. Amplification bias was assessed with a synthetic immune receptor repertoire, and residual bias was removed computationally. Under the source paper's analysis protocol: After raw reads were preprocessed to remove errors, the CDR3 was defined following IMGT conventions as running from the conserved cysteine to phenylalanine. Clonality was calculated as 1 minus Shannon entropy normalized by log2 of the number of productive unique TCRs. Scalp TCRbeta sequences were cross-referenced with sorted blood CD4 and CD8 repertoires so that the CD4 or CD8 identity of scalp clones could be inferred. The clones in this table, taken by TCRdb from immuneACCESS, are in-frame only. Not every clone is retained; where verified, under half of the shortfall comes from an unresolved V gene, and the cause of the rest is unknown. From that table come the V and J calls and clone size; the DNA was used to work out D and trimming. The sample table lists 150,000 or so clones, 50% to 65% of them with a count of one. The ten top clones hold more than 4.5% of the sample.

General conclusions and limits of the study: Unlike mouse skin, which is dominated by gammadelta T cells, normal human skin has resident alphabeta T cells that are also sequenced, and this complicates analysis of the scalp TCR repertoire. Compared with normal scalp, lesional scalp, particularly in alopecia totalis/universalis, had higher clonality and more expanded CD8+ clones, which suggests antigenic drive. TCR sequences shared between patients were less clear than in mice, possibly partly because of HLA diversity in the patient population.

PBMCs were separated by density centrifugation and stained for CD3, CD4 and CD8, after which CD4+ and CD8+ T cells were sorted on a FACSAria. Scalp biopsies and blood samples were provided by unaffected controls. The CDR3 goes from the cysteine to the phenylalanine over 14 residues. Of all the DNA, just the CDR3 is kept, 42 bases in frame from base 1. Trimming accounts for 4 bases at V and 5 bases at J, while the number of junction bases matched to no gene is 6. CDR1 SGHAT and CDR2 FQNNGV are derived from the germline V gene. The sequence was obtained from a human donor in good health. Sample: CD4+ T cells sorted from blood. The chain is made from TRBV11-2 and TRBJ2-5; TRBD1 aligns with 8 central bases. The CDR3 reads CASSSQGARETQYF. In nucleotides, the sequence is TGTGCCAGCAGCTCCCAGGGGGCAAGGGAGACCCAGTACTTC.